This TCR beta chain was sequenced during a study of T cell repertoires in cytomegalovirus infection. Study in general: An indication of both CMV infection and matching HLA type came from public TCR beta signatures.

Each CDR3 protein is one row after TCRdb ran MiXCR on the reads. The sample carries 500,000 to 600,000 distinct CDR3 sequences, about 15% recorded once. The J segment lost 2 bases and the V segment lost 5 bases, leaving 4 bases of the junction unmatched. The length of the CDR3 is 15 residues. Germline-derived CDR1 and CDR2 are SGHDN and FVKESK. This clonotype was seen many times. Its specificity is unknown. The study, taken as a whole, reports: Identification of carriers of CMV plus the relevant HLA was achieved through cumulative public TCR beta family frequency. Dominant in the ex vivo response were TCR beta clonotypes restricted by HLA-C and specific for CMV.

Sequenced sample: CD8+ T cells from PBMCs. This chain links TRBV14 with TRBJ2-7; 12 positions agree with TRBD2. This TCR came from a human donor in good health (CMV status not recorded). Some clones in this sample may be carry-over from other donors' samples. The CDR3 loop reads CASSILAGGPYEQYF. DNA of the CDR3: TGTGCCAGCAGCATACTAGCGGGAGGCCCCTACGAGCAGTACTTC.